A selection of T cell receptor beta chains follows, all from one sample in a study of T cells in Graves' hyperthyroidism and ophthalmopathy. TCRdb recomputed calls from the multiplex PCR reads with MiXCR, one row per CDR3 protein. Seen here are about half a million distinct CDR3 sequences, approximately 25% observed once, and the top ten hold about 11%. Sequences were obtained from blood. The receptors originated from a woman aged 30 to 39 with Graves' ophthalmopathy. CDR3s include the opening cysteine and the closing phenylalanine or tryptophan. Each record gives: CDR3 DNA, CDR3 protein, D gene, V gene, J gene, clone size. A D gene is named only where the DNA matches it firmly. Size is omitted from some rows. Given values are once, few, many or a class for expanded clones.

CDR3 DNA: TGCAGCGTGCGGGGCAAGAACACTGAAGCTTTCTTT; CDR3 protein: CSVRGKNTEAFF; D gene: NA; V gene: TRBV29-1; J gene: TRBJ1-1; clone size: many
CDR3 DNA: TGTGCCAGTAGTTTTCTTCCGGGACCGCGTACTGTTAACAGGGTTCCCCCCTCTGAAGCTTTCTTT; CDR3 protein: CASSFLPGPRTVNRVPPSEAFF; D gene: NA; V gene: TRBV19; J gene: TRBJ1-1; clone size: NA
CDR3 DNA: TGTGCCAGCAGTGAAAGCAGGGAGGACACCATATATTTT; CDR3 protein: CASSESREDTIYF; D gene: NA; V gene: TRBV2; J gene: TRBJ1-3; clone size: few
CDR3 DNA: TGTGCCAGCAGTTTTGGGAAGTTCTACGAGCAGTACTTC; CDR3 protein: CASSFGKFYEQYF; D gene: NA; V gene: TRBV27; J gene: TRBJ2-7; clone size: many
CDR3 DNA: TGCAGTCCCCTGACTGAGAACTATGGCTACACCTTC; CDR3 protein: CSPLTENYGYTF; D gene: NA; V gene: TRBV20-1; J gene: TRBJ1-2; clone size: NA
CDR3 DNA: TGTGCCAGCCGCTTTGGGGGGACCGGGGAGCTGTTTTTT; CDR3 protein: CASRFGGTGELFF; D gene: NA; V gene: TRBV19; J gene: TRBJ2-2; clone size: many
CDR3 DNA: TGTGCCACCAGTGACTCCGACAGGGGCCCTGAAGCTTTCTTT; CDR3 protein: CATSDSDRGPEAFF; D gene: TRBD1; V gene: TRBV24-1; J gene: TRBJ1-1; clone size: many
CDR3 DNA: TGCAGTGCTAGAGATTTGGGGACAGGGGCTTCCTACGAGCAGTACTTC; CDR3 protein: CSARDLGTGASYEQYF; D gene: TRBD1; V gene: TRBV20-1; J gene: TRBJ2-7; clone size: NA
CDR3 DNA: TGCAGCGCCGCTGCCGGGGGACCCTACGAGCAGTACTTC; CDR3 protein: CSAAAGGPYEQYF; D gene: NA; V gene: TRBV29-1; J gene: TRBJ2-7; clone size: NA
CDR3 DNA: TGCGCCAGCAGCTTGGGCGGGGCCGACTCTGGGGCCAACGTCCTGACTTTC; CDR3 protein: CASSLGGADSGANVLTF; D gene: NA; V gene: TRBV5-1; J gene: TRBJ2-6; clone size: NA
CDR3 DNA: TGTGCCAGCAGTCCTTCAGCGGGGGGGCAGTACGAGCAGTACTTC; CDR3 protein: CASSPSAGGQYEQYF; D gene: TRBD2; V gene: TRBV12-3/TRBV12-4; J gene: TRBJ2-7; clone size: many
CDR3 DNA: TGTGCCAGCAGTGAAGGCCGGCACACTGAAGCTTTCTTT; CDR3 protein: CASSEGRHTEAFF; D gene: NA; V gene: TRBV6-1; J gene: TRBJ1-1; clone size: NA
CDR3 DNA: TGTGCCAGTTCCCGGGACTACCAAGAGACCCAGTACTTC; CDR3 protein: CASSRDYQETQYF; D gene: NA; V gene: TRBV28; J gene: TRBJ2-5; clone size: many
CDR3 DNA: TGTGCCAGCAGCCAAGATCTTGTTCTAGCGGGGGCCCAAGAGACCCAGTACTTC; CDR3 protein: CASSQDLVLAGAQETQYF; D gene: TRBD2; V gene: TRBV3-1; J gene: TRBJ2-5; clone size: NA
CDR3 DNA: TGTGCCAGCAGCAGGGACCAGGGGGGCGGCTACACCTTC; CDR3 protein: CASSRDQGGGYTF; D gene: TRBD1; V gene: TRBV6-1; J gene: TRBJ1-2; clone size: many
CDR3 DNA: TGTGCCAGCAGTGAAGCTGCGGAGAACGGGGAGCTGTTTTTT; CDR3 protein: CASSEAAENGELFF; D gene: NA; V gene: TRBV6-4; J gene: TRBJ2-2; clone size: once
CDR3 DNA: TGTGCCTGGAGTGGGCAGACGAACACTGAAGCTTTCTTT; CDR3 protein: CAWSGQTNTEAFF; D gene: NA; V gene: TRBV30; J gene: TRBJ1-1; clone size: many
CDR3 DNA: TGTGCCAGCAGCTTATCAGGGGAGATTTACGAGCAGTACTTC; CDR3 protein: CASSLSGEIYEQYF; D gene: NA; V gene: TRBV7-2; J gene: TRBJ2-7; clone size: NA
CDR3 DNA: TGTGCCAGCAGTTACGGGGGAATACAAGGGATACGGCAGTACTTC; CDR3 protein: CASSYGGIQGIRQYF; D gene: NA; V gene: TRBV6-2/TRBV6-3; J gene: TRBJ2-7; clone size: many
CDR3 DNA: TGTGCCAGCAGCGAGGAGATACAGCAGCCCCAGCATTTT; CDR3 protein: CASSEEIQQPQHF; D gene: NA; V gene: TRBV6-2/TRBV6-3; J gene: TRBJ1-5; clone size: many
CDR3 DNA: TGTGCCAGCAGCTTAGGGATCCGGGCCAGCAATCAGCCCCAGCATTTT; CDR3 protein: CASSLGIRASNQPQHF; D gene: NA; V gene: TRBV11-2; J gene: TRBJ1-5; clone size: NA
CDR3 DNA: TGTGCCAGTAGTATATGGAGCAACAATCAGCCCCAGCATTTT; CDR3 protein: CASSIWSNNQPQHF; D gene: NA; V gene: TRBV19; J gene: TRBJ1-5; clone size: NA
CDR3 DNA: TGTGCCATCAGTGGTGGGACAGGGGACTACGAGCAGTACTTC; CDR3 protein: CAISGGTGDYEQYF; D gene: TRBD1; V gene: TRBV10-3; J gene: TRBJ2-7; clone size: many
CDR3 DNA: TGTGCCTGGAGTCCCAGACAGTCCCATCAGCCCCAGCATTTT; CDR3 protein: CAWSPRQSHQPQHF; D gene: NA; V gene: TRBV30; J gene: TRBJ1-5; clone size: many
CDR3 DNA: TGTGCCAGCCCCAATCCGGGACAGGGGAACACCGGGGAGCTGTTTTTT; CDR3 protein: CASPNPGQGNTGELFF; D gene: TRBD1; V gene: TRBV18; J gene: TRBJ2-2; clone size: NA
CDR3 DNA: TGTGCCAGCAGTTTACCTAATTTTTCTCGGTTGACTGAAAAGACCCAGTACTTC; CDR3 protein: CASSLPNFSRLTEKTQYF; D gene: NA; V gene: TRBV28; J gene: TRBJ2-5; clone size: many
CDR3 DNA: TGTGCCAGCAGCGTAGGAATTAGCGGGAGATCCACCGGGGAGCTGTTTTTT; CDR3 protein: CASSVGISGRSTGELFF; D gene: TRBD2; V gene: TRBV9; J gene: TRBJ2-2; clone size: NA
CDR3 DNA: TGTGCCAGCATCCGGGACTCCCCTAACTATGGCTACACCTTC; CDR3 protein: CASIRDSPNYGYTF; D gene: NA; V gene: TRBV2; J gene: TRBJ1-2; clone size: many
CDR3 DNA: TGTGCCAGCAGTCGGGCTCGGAGCACTGAAGCTTTCTTT; CDR3 protein: CASSRARSTEAFF; D gene: NA; V gene: TRBV12-3/TRBV12-4; J gene: TRBJ1-1; clone size: few
CDR3 DNA: TGTGCCAGCAAGAGTCAGGCGGGAGAGACCCAGTACTTC; CDR3 protein: CASKSQAGETQYF; D gene: NA; V gene: TRBV6-1; J gene: TRBJ2-5; clone size: NA
CDR3 DNA: TGTGCCAGTAGCCCCACGGGACAGGGTATGAGTGGCTACACCTTC; CDR3 protein: CASSPTGQGMSGYTF; D gene: TRBD1; V gene: TRBV19; J gene: TRBJ1-2; clone size: many
CDR3 DNA: TGCGCCAGCAGCCCTCCGGGGACAGGGTTCAACACTGAAGCTTTCTTT; CDR3 protein: CASSPPGTGFNTEAFF; D gene: TRBD1; V gene: TRBV5-1; J gene: TRBJ1-1; clone size: NA
CDR3 DNA: TGCAGTGCTAGAGATTACGCAGGGCGTACCGGGGAGCTGTTTTTT; CDR3 protein: CSARDYAGRTGELFF; D gene: NA; V gene: TRBV20-1; J gene: TRBJ2-2; clone size: many
CDR3 DNA: TGTGCCAGCAGACGATTCGCGGACGAGCAGTACTTC; CDR3 protein: CASRRFADEQYF; D gene: NA; V gene: TRBV2; J gene: TRBJ2-7; clone size: NA
CDR3 DNA: TGTGCCAGCAGTTTAGGGGACTCCGCTCAGAAATTTAGCAATCATCCCCAGCATTTT; CDR3 protein: CASSLGDSAQKFSNHPQHF; D gene: NA; V gene: TRBV12-3/TRBV12-4; J gene: TRBJ1-5; clone size: NA
CDR3 DNA: TGTGCCAGCGGTTTTTTGGGGGGAGAGACCCAGTACTTC; CDR3 protein: CASGFLGGETQYF; D gene: NA; V gene: TRBV28; J gene: TRBJ2-5; clone size: many
CDR3 DNA: TGTGCCAGCCGTGGACAGGGGGATGGCTACACCTTC; CDR3 protein: CASRGQGDGYTF; D gene: TRBD1; V gene: TRBV7-9; J gene: TRBJ1-2; clone size: few
CDR3 DNA: TGTGCCAGCAAAGCGGGAGCGGTTACCGGGGAGCTGTTTTTT; CDR3 protein: CASKAGAVTGELFF; D gene: TRBD2; V gene: TRBV2; J gene: TRBJ2-2; clone size: NA
CDR3 DNA: TGTGCCAGCAGTTACCTCACAGCGACAGAAAACTATGGCTACACCTTC; CDR3 protein: CASSYLTATENYGYTF; D gene: NA; V gene: TRBV6-5; J gene: TRBJ1-2; clone size: many
CDR3 DNA: TGTGCCAGCAGTTACGCGGGCAACACTGAAGCTTTCTTT; CDR3 protein: CASSYAGNTEAFF; D gene: NA; V gene: TRBV6-5; J gene: TRBJ1-1; clone size: many
CDR3 DNA: TGTGCCAGCAGCCAAGTCGTCGGGGGACCCTACGAGCAGTACTTC; CDR3 protein: CASSQVVGGPYEQYF; D gene: NA; V gene: TRBV3-1; J gene: TRBJ2-7; clone size: many
CDR3 DNA: TGTGCCAGCAGTTACTCTCCAGGGGCCAATCAGCCCCAGCATTTT; CDR3 protein: CASSYSPGANQPQHF; D gene: NA; V gene: TRBV6-2/TRBV6-3; J gene: TRBJ1-5; clone size: many
CDR3 DNA: TGTGCCAGCAGTGTACAGACAGGGTCGGCCCAGTACTTC; CDR3 protein: CASSVQTGSAQYF; D gene: TRBD1; V gene: TRBV2; J gene: TRBJ2-5; clone size: many
CDR3 DNA: TGTGCCAGCACCTCCGGATGGCAGTACTATGGCTACACCTTC; CDR3 protein: CASTSGWQYYGYTF; D gene: NA; V gene: TRBV28; J gene: TRBJ1-2; clone size: NA
CDR3 DNA: TGTGCCAGCAGCTTATCACCCACACAACGCGAGACCCAGTACTTC; CDR3 protein: CASSLSPTQRETQYF; D gene: NA; V gene: TRBV11-2; J gene: TRBJ2-5; clone size: NA
CDR3 DNA: TGTGCCAGCAGTTTAGACCCCGACACCGGGGAGCTGTGTTTT; CDR3 protein: CASSLDPDTGELCF; D gene: NA; V gene: TRBV28; J gene: TRBJ2-2; clone size: NA
CDR3 DNA: TGTGCCAGCAGACAAGTCGACAGAGGCACGATAGGCGAAGCTTTCTTT; CDR3 protein: CASRQVDRGTIGEAFF; D gene: NA; V gene: TRBV11-1; J gene: TRBJ1-1; clone size: NA
CDR3 DNA: TGTGCCAGCAGTTACTCGGCACTGGCGAACACTGAAGCTTTCTTT; CDR3 protein: CASSYSALANTEAFF; D gene: NA; V gene: TRBV6-5; J gene: TRBJ1-1; clone size: NA
CDR3 DNA: TGTGCCAGCAGTTACAGGGTATTGGAGACCCAGTACTTC; CDR3 protein: CASSYRVLETQYF; D gene: NA; V gene: TRBV12-3/TRBV12-4; J gene: TRBJ2-5; clone size: many
CDR3 DNA: TGTGCCAGCAGGGCTGGGAGGGCAAGGGACTATGGCTACACCTTC; CDR3 protein: CASRAGRARDYGYTF; D gene: NA; V gene: TRBV6-1; J gene: TRBJ1-2; clone size: NA
CDR3 DNA: TGTGCCAGCAGCTTGGTAGAGGCAGGAGGCTATGGCTACACCTTC; CDR3 protein: CASSLVEAGGYGYTF; D gene: NA; V gene: TRBV5-5; J gene: TRBJ1-2; clone size: NA
CDR3 DNA: TGTGCCAGCAGTTACACTAGCGGGGGGGCCGGGGAGACCCAGTGCTTC; CDR3 protein: CASSYTSGGAGETQCF; D gene: TRBD2; V gene: TRBV6-2/TRBV6-3; J gene: TRBJ2-5; clone size: few
CDR3 DNA: TGCAGTGCTCCCGGGATTCCGGCTAACTATGGCTACACCTTC; CDR3 protein: CSAPGIPANYGYTF; D gene: NA; V gene: TRBV20-1; J gene: TRBJ1-2; clone size: NA
CDR3 DNA: TGTGCCAGCAGTTACGGTACAGGGGAGTTAAATAGCAATCAGCCCCAGCATTTT; CDR3 protein: CASSYGTGELNSNQPQHF; D gene: TRBD1; V gene: TRBV6-2/TRBV6-3; J gene: TRBJ1-5; clone size: many
CDR3 DNA: TGTGCCAGGGCCGGACAGGACCAAGAGACCCAGTACTTC; CDR3 protein: CARAGQDQETQYF; D gene: TRBD1; V gene: TRBV28; J gene: TRBJ2-5; clone size: NA
CDR3 DNA: TGCAGTGCTAGTAACCAGGGCCCTAAGGGCTACACCTTC; CDR3 protein: CSASNQGPKGYTF; D gene: NA; V gene: TRBV20-1; J gene: TRBJ1-2; clone size: many
CDR3 DNA: TGTGCCAGCAGTTCAATGACAGGAAGAGCCTACGAGCAGTACTTC; CDR3 protein: CASSSMTGRAYEQYF; D gene: NA; V gene: TRBV12-3/TRBV12-4; J gene: TRBJ2-7; clone size: many